This T cell receptor beta chain was obtained from a study of CD8+ T cells in alopecia areata (dated by TCRdb to the late 2010s). A note on the overall study: Treated patients were enrolled in an open-label pilot trial of oral tofacitinib, 5 to 10 mg twice daily, for moderate-to-severe alopecia areata. Patients received tofacitinib for 6 to 18 months and were then followed off drug for 6 months to check for delayed response and recurrence. The SALT score, which quantifies the percentage of affected scalp surface area, was used to measure disease severity in treated patients. The study used high-throughput TCRbeta sequencing to examine T cell clonal expansion in alopecia areata, in both the C3H/HeJ mouse model and human patients. On the human side, TCRbeta sequencing was run on scalp tissue and on sorted CD4+ and CD8+ peripheral blood T cells from healthy controls and from alopecia areata patients with either patchy or totalis/universalis disease. Biopsies were taken from tofacitinib-treated patients at baseline and at 4 and 24 weeks of treatment, and a later scalp biopsy was taken in several of the tofacitinib-treated patients. Clonality in the scalp was compared among normal scalp (n=4), patchy alopecia areata scalp (n=8), and alopecia totalis/universalis scalp (n=8). RNA was obtained with the PAXgene miRNA kit for fixed scalp, the miRNeasy kit for PBMCs, and the RNeasy kit for mouse skin. Amplification of TCRbeta CDR3 regions was done by immunoSEQ multiplex PCR using 35 Vbeta forward primers and 13 Jbeta reverse primers. Results the study describes overall, beyond this receptor: Compared with mice, TCR sequences shared between patients were less clear, possibly partly because of HLA diversity across the patient population. Many expanded lesional clones were found to persist in scalp and blood during tofacitinib treatment, and relapse after treatment cessation may be partly explained by this persistence. Lesional scalp, especially in alopecia totalis/universalis, showed higher clonality and more expanded CD8+ clones than normal scalp, suggesting antigenic drive. The treated cohort was small, with a single nonresponder, so links between baseline CD8+ expansion and response need larger studies. Unlike mouse skin, which is dominated by gammadelta T cells, normal human skin has resident alphabeta T cells that are also sequenced, and this complicates analysis of the scalp TCR repertoire. With tofacitinib, both scalp clonality and the number of expanded CD8+ clones among the top 100 scalp clones went down significantly.

The time point label, read with the paper, signifies: more than 3 weeks on oral tofacitinib. What the treatment or condition label conveys for this sample: oral pan-JAK inhibitor, 5-10 mg twice daily. From alopecia areata patients, peripheral blood was collected along with lesional scalp punch biopsies. After PBMCs were isolated by density centrifugation and stained for CD3, CD4 and CD8, a FACSAria was used to sort CD4+ and CD8+ T cells. A remark on this clone: Its antigen specificity is not known. No base quality values were provided; no much bigger clone lies one nucleotide off.

Preparation of the library involved the immunoSEQ multiplex PCR assay. RNA was extracted from all samples and reverse transcribed into cDNA, which served as template for TCR sequencing. SuperScript III was used for first-strand cDNA synthesis, primed with a 2:1 mix of oligo-dT and random hexamers. A synthetic immune receptor repertoire was used to assess amplification bias, and residual bias was removed computationally. As for the original processing: Raw reads were preprocessed to remove errors, and CDR3 was defined by IMGT conventions from the conserved cysteine to phenylalanine. Clonality was calculated as 1 minus Shannon entropy normalized by log2 of the number of productive unique TCRs. CD4 or CD8 identity of scalp clones was inferred by cross-referencing scalp TCRbeta sequences with sorted blood CD4 and CD8 repertoires. The table was pulled from immuneACCESS by TCRdb, which kept in-frame rearrangements only. Such tables lose some clones; where checked, under half of the loss comes from unresolved V genes, and the rest has no known cause. V and J calls and clone size are copied from that table; D and trimming were computed from the DNA. The sample has 98,000 or so clones on record, 60% to 75% of them singletons. The ten largest make up around 16% of the sample.

This clonotype originated in a human donor with alopecia areata. The specimen comprised CD8+ T cells sorted from blood, sampled at week 4, from a patient treated with tofacitinib.

The CDR3 protein is CASTMSSGGGNYGYTF. The DNA sequence follows: TGTGCCAGCACTATGTCATCCGGCGGCGGGAACTATGGCTACACCTTC. The rearranged chain carries TRBV9 and TRBJ1-2, with the D segment identity uncertain. The CDR3 sequence holds 16 residues, the cysteine and phenylalanine included. The DNA shown is the 48-base CDR3, in frame from base 1. From a lookup of the germline V gene, CDR1 and CDR2 are SGDLS and YYNGEE. V and J are truncated by 6 bases and 2 bases respectively, leaving an intervening sequence of 20 bases.